These 10 T cell receptor beta chains share one sample of origin, sequenced in a study of cytomegalovirus exposure and HLA in healthy donors. It was with 60 Vbeta and 13 Jbeta primers that the PCR ran. The method was immunoSEQ multiplex PCR; TCRdb's version includes in-frame clones alone and lacks a portion of them. The sample consists of over 150,000 clones, around 80% of them appearing once. Sequenced material: PBMCs. The receptors were gathered from a woman between 25 and 40 years old in good health and CMV-seropositive.

This rearrangement joins TRBV28 to TRBJ1-5; a weak D match, TRBD1 (5 bases). CDR3 length: 14 residues. V was trimmed by 3 bases and J by 4 bases, leaving 10 bases between them. Germline V gene data show CDR1 as MDHEN and CDR2 as SYDVKM. The chain's CDR3 is CASSLSRANQPQHF. The CDR3 DNA sequence: TGTGCCAGCAGTTTGAGCAGGGCGAATCAGCCCCAGCATTTT.

The chain recombines TRBV9 with TRBJ2-3; D gene uncertain. This CDR3 has 12 amino acids. Germline V gene sequence: CDR1 SGDLS, CDR2 YYNGEE. The V end lost 0 bases, the J end lost 7 bases, and 6 bases lay between the germline ends. The CDR3: CASSVEWHTQYF. The CDR3 nucleotides are TGTGCCAGCAGCGTAGAATGGCATACGCAGTATTTT. The full variable domain, its missing parts supplied by reference TRBV9 and TRBJ2-3, is DSGVTQTPKHLITATGQRVTLRCSPRSGDLSVYWYQQSLDQGLQFLIQYYNGEERAKGNILERFSAQQFPDLHSELNLSSLELGDSALYFCASSVEWHTQYFGPGTRLTVL.

The V and J genes are TRBV5-1 and TRBJ1-4; TRBD1 might be the D (5 bases). Trimming took 4 bases from V and 0 from J, leaving 13 bases between them. Germline V gives CDR1 SGHRS, CDR2 YFSETQ. The CDR3 is made up of 16 amino acids. CDR3 coding DNA: TGCGCCAGCAGCCCCAATAGGGGTGCAACTAATGAAAAACTGTTTTTT. Translation gives CASSPNRGATNEKLFF. Variable domain in full (rest from reference TRBV5-1 and TRBJ1-4): KAGVTQTPRYLIKTRGQQVTLSCSPISGHRSVSWYQQTPGQGLQFLFEYFSETQRNKGNFPGRFSGRQFSNSRSEMNVSTLELGDSALYLCASSPNRGATNEKLFFGSGTQLSVL.

Points on this clone: This same CDR3 is encoded by further DNA sequences in the sample. V usage is TRBV28 and J usage is TRBJ2-7, with 7 bases that match TRBD1. With V trimmed by 3 bases and J by 0 bases, 2 bases remained unmatched. The CDR3 length is 14 residues. In germline, CDR1 is MDHEN, CDR2 SYDVKM. CDR3 coding DNA: TGTGCCAGCAGTTTGACAGGGAGCTCCTACGAGCAGTACTTC. Amino acids: CASSLTGSSYEQYF.

The chain joins TRBV29-1 to TRBJ2-7; 8 positions agree with TRBD1. Germline CDR1 and CDR2: SQVTM and ANQGSEA. The V gene end was trimmed by 6 bases and the J gene end by 3 bases; junction bases not matched to a gene: 4. The CDR3 contains 12 residues. The CDR3: CSVPTGVYEQYF. The CDR3 DNA sequence: TGCAGCGTCCCGACAGGGGTCTACGAGCAGTACTTC.

The rearrangement links TRBV5-4 to TRBJ2-2; the match to TRBD1 covers 7 bases. This CDR3 spans 16 amino acids. Germline V CDR1 and CDR2: SGHNT, YYREEE (reference sequence). V lost 0 bases and J lost 5; bases outside the gene matches: 7. The DNA of the CDR3 is TGTGCCAGCAGCTTGGTGGCCAGGGGGTGGACCGGGGAGCTGTTTTTT. Its translation is CASSLVARGWTGELFF.

The chain links TRBV11-3 to TRBJ2-7, with D tentatively TRBD1 (5 bases). The CDR3 covers 14 residues. Trimming shortened V by 4 bases and J by 7 bases, and 17 bases separated the two germline ends. Germline CDR1 reads SGHNT; CDR2 reads YENEEA. CDR3 residues: CASSYGPLQGEQYF. CDR3 DNA sequence: TGTGCCAGCAGCTATGGACCCCTTCAGGGTGAGCAGTACTTC. The whole variable domain, remainder taken from reference TRBV11-3 and TRBJ2-7, is EAGVVQSPRYKIIEKKQPVAFWCNPISGHNTLYWYLQNLGQGPELLIRYENEEAVDDSQLPKDRFSAERLKGVDSTLKIQPAELGDSAVYLCASSYGPLQGEQYFGPGTRLTVT.

J is TRBJ2-5 and V is TRBV28; 8 nucleotides align to TRBD1. Looked up from germline, CDR1 is MDHEN and CDR2 is SYDVKM. After removal of 4 bases from V and 5 bases from J, the junction contained 9 bases not matched to a gene. CDR3 length equals 15 residues. CDR3 region: CASSSMDRARETQYF. The CDR3 nucleotides read TGTGCCAGCAGTTCGATGGACAGGGCAAGGGAGACCCAGTACTTC.

The genes are TRBV4-1 and TRBJ2-1, with 15 bases lining up with TRBD2. The J segment lost 10 bases and the V segment lost 0 bases, leaving 7 bases of the junction unmatched. The germline CDR1 and CDR2 sequences are MGHRA and YSYEKL. The CDR3 totals 17 residues. CDR3: CASSQEGLAGGPGEQFF. The CDR3 DNA follows: TGCGCCAGCAGCCAAGAAGGACTAGCGGGAGGGCCGGGAGAGCAGTTCTTC.

The chain has TRBV11-3 and TRBJ2-3; 10 positions agree with TRBD1. In germline, CDR1 is SGHNT, CDR2 YENEEA. Losses at the gene ends were 1 base for V and 5 bases for J; bases not matched to a gene: 9. The length of the CDR3 is 17 residues. The CDR3 loop is CASSLAAGQGRGDTQYF. CDR3 in DNA: TGTGCCAGCAGCTTAGCCGCGGGACAGGGGCGGGGAGATACGCAGTATTTT.